This T cell receptor beta chain was captured in a study of PD-1 blockade in classical Hodgkin lymphoma. This clone was detected once. Each patient's relapse followed autologous stem cell transplantation, and brentuximab vedotin exposure varied. Researchers report purifying CD4+ T cells from thawed PBMCs by magnetic negative selection. Trimming pared 0 bases from V and 1 base from J, leaving 6 bases between. Germline CDR1 LNHNV, CDR2 YYDKDF (reference sequence). The CDR3 has 15 amino acids. Method: immunoSEQ multiplex PCR; TCRdb's copy keeps in-frame clones and lacks some. The repertoire includes thousands of clones, 77% of them detected once, and less than 9% sits in the top ten.

This sequence joins TRBV15 and TRBJ2-2; D is ambiguous. The source material was CD4+ T cells from blood, sampled at baseline. The clonotype was recovered from a human donor with classical Hodgkin lymphoma. The DNA of the CDR3 is TGTGCCACCAGCAGAGACCATAGGAACACCGGGGAGCTGTTTTTT. It yields the protein CATSRDHRNTGELFF.